This entry lists 9 T cell receptor beta chains sequenced from one sample in a study of OX40 agonist ivuxolimab in advanced cancers. Some clones are missing from TCRdb's copy, which holds only in-frame ones; the method was immunoSEQ multiplex PCR. This sample carries roughly 76,000 clones, under 95% of them seen once, and the ten largest clones take about 5.9%. The material sequenced was CD4+ or CD8+ T cells sorted from blood, taken in a trial of the OX40 agonist ivuxolimab. All receptors derive from an adult with an advanced solid tumor such as melanoma, head and neck, liver or kidney cancer.

V usage is TRBV2 and J usage is TRBJ2-1, with a tentative D call TRBD2 (5 bases). The CDR3 spans 12 residues. Per germline, CDR1 SNHLY and CDR2 FYNNEI. Trimming stripped 4 bases from V and 15 bases from J, with 16 bases between. The CDR3: CASSGTVGEGFF. As DNA, the CDR3 is TGTGCCAGCAGTGGAACGGTTGGAGAGGGGTTCTTC.

CDR3 region: CASGGAEAFF. The CDR3 nucleotides read TGTGCCAGCGGGGGGGCTGAAGCTTTCTTT. V gene TRBV7-9 combines with J gene TRBJ1-1; TRBD1 is a possible D gene (5 bases). In germline, CDR1 is SEHNR, CDR2 FQNEAQ (reference sequence). The CDR3 length is 10 residues. V shed 8 bases and J shed 6 bases, with 7 bases lying between them.

The chain joins TRBV10-3 to TRBJ2-3; D ambiguous. CDR3 length: 15 amino acids. Germline V gives CDR1 ENHRY, CDR2 SYGVKD. V was clipped by 2 bases and J by 1 base, with 10 bases between them. In DNA, the CDR3 is TGTGCCATCAGTGAGGCCGTGGAAGGCACAGATACGCAGTATTTT. Translation gives CAISEAVEGTDTQYF.

This clone was seen a handful of times. J is TRBJ1-2 and V is TRBV2, with D unclear. Trimming stripped 8 bases from V and 0 bases from J, with 13 bases between. Per germline, CDR1 SNHLY and CDR2 FYNNEI. The CDR3 has 14 residues. The CDR3 sequence is CASQTHSTNYGYTF. For the CDR3, the DNA is TGTGCCAGCCAAACCCACAGTACTAACTATGGCTACACCTTC.

The gene calls are TRBV7-6 and TRBJ2-7; a possible D gene is TRBD2 (6 bases). Germline CDR1 SGHVS, CDR2 FNYEAQ. Trimming took off 3 bases at V and 2 bases at J, with 11 bases between the two ends. The length of the CDR3 is 14 residues. The CDR3 loop reads CASSLAGPTYEQYF. The CDR3 DNA is TGTGCCAGCAGCTTGGCGGGGCCCACCTACGAGCAGTACTTC.

V gene TRBV19 combines with J gene TRBJ1-5; D remains unclear. Germline V gene sequence: CDR1 LNHDA, CDR2 SQIVND (reference sequence). This CDR3 has 15 amino acids. V was clipped by 3 bases and J by 7 bases, with 16 bases between them. The CDR3 coding sequence is TGTGCCAGTAGTATCGGTAATCCAAGCCGGCAGCCCCAGCATTTT. This sequence encodes CASSIGNPSRQPQHF.

This chain connects TRBV5-8 to TRBJ2-3; D perhaps matches TRBD1 (6 bases). Trimming shortened V by 5 bases and J by 0 bases, and 16 bases separated the two germline ends. This CDR3 has 16 amino acids. Germline lookup yields CDR1 SGHTS and CDR2 YDEGEE. The CDR3 nucleotides read TGTGCCAGCAGTCATACTCAGGGGATTAGCACAGATACGCAGTATTTT. Its translation is CASSHTQGISTDTQYF.

This clone was detected only once. The chain joins TRBV4-2 to TRBJ1-1, with D possibly matching TRBD1 (6 bases). The length of the CDR3 is 13 residues. The germline gives CDR1 LGHNA, CDR2 YNFKEQ. Between the trimmed V and J ends, which lost 5 bases and 6 bases, there was a span of 13 bases. CDR3 residues: CASSERGGSEAFF. CDR3 nucleotide sequence: TGTGCCAGCAGCGAGAGGGGGGGCTCTGAAGCTTTCTTT.

J is TRBJ1-5 and V is TRBV19; D may be TRBD1 (5 bases). This CDR3 region has 15 residues. Germline V gene data show CDR1 as LNHDA and CDR2 as SQIVND (reference sequence). Trimming took 3 bases from V and 0 from J, leaving 9 bases between them. CDR3 coding DNA: TGTGCCAGTAGTATGACAGCATATAGCAATCAGCCCCAGCATTTT. Its translation is CASSMTAYSNQPQHF.